These T cell receptor beta chains were read from a single sample in a study of blood T cell repertoires in COVID-19. The data were produced by immunoSEQ multiplex PCR, yet TCRdb's version contains in-frame clones alone and is incomplete. The sample carries hundreds of thousands of clones, about 89% recorded once. Sequencing input: peripheral blood. All receptors come from a man in his 60s who had recovered from COVID-19. The CDR3 runs from the conserved cysteine through the conserved F or W. The D gene is left open where the match is weak.

J: TRBJ2-1; V: TRBV19; D: TRBD2; CDR3: CASSIGLAGVNEQFF
J: TRBJ2-1; V: TRBV7-2; D: -; CDR3: CASSLGLSAPFF
J: TRBJ1-3; V: TRBV3-1/TRBV3-2; D: -; CDR3: CASSPISGVGNTIYF
J: TRBJ1-1; V: TRBV6-5; D: -; CDR3: CASRGGEPEAFF
J: TRBJ1-5; V: TRBV19; D: TRBD1; CDR3: CASSISTGGGTQPQHF
J: TRBJ2-3; V: TRBV6-6; D: TRBD1; CDR3: CASSPGQGSTDTQYF
J: TRBJ2-7; V: TRBV29-1; D: -; CDR3: CSVVPAQGTYEQYF
J: TRBJ1-1; V: TRBV9; D: -; CDR3: CASSVTRNTEAFF
J: TRBJ1-1; V: TRBV9; D: -; CDR3: CASSEGVGATEAFF
J: TRBJ2-7; V: TRBV19; D: TRBD2; CDR3: CASSLGLAWSSYEQYF
J: TRBJ1-1; V: TRBV5-1; D: -; CDR3: CASSQPTGGTEAFF
J: TRBJ1-4; V: TRBV6-5; D: -; CDR3: CASSYSVTDEKLFF
J: TRBJ2-5; V: TRBV4-1; D: -; CDR3: CASSQDPRQETQYF
J: TRBJ1-2; V: TRBV20-1; D: -; CDR3: CSARDRVGYTF
J: TRBJ2-1; V: TRBV5-1; D: -; CDR3: CASSTTPGSYNEQFF
J: TRBJ2-1; V: TRBV28; D: -; CDR3: CASSFRRGQFF
J: TRBJ2-2; V: TRBV7-2; D: TRBD1; CDR3: CASSYTGGPGELFF
J: TRBJ1-6; V: TRBV18; D: TRBD1; CDR3: CASSQGTGAKGSLHF
J: TRBJ2-1; V: TRBV27; D: TRBD1; CDR3: CASSSSDRGLDEQFF
J: TRBJ1-6; V: TRBV27; D: TRBD1; CDR3: CASSLPRTGGSSPLHF
J: TRBJ1-1; V: TRBV19; D: TRBD1; CDR3: CASSRTGTIEAFF
J: TRBJ2-1; V: TRBV27; D: TRBD2; CDR3: CATSVAGNYNEQFF
J: TRBJ2-5; V: TRBV7-2; D: TRBD2; CDR3: CASRSSGRQETQYF
J: TRBJ2-7; V: TRBV5-1; D: -; CDR3: CASSRTGGEQYF
J: TRBJ1-2; V: TRBV4-1; D: TRBD1; CDR3: CASSRGQGARFYGYTF
J: TRBJ2-2; V: TRBV2; D: -; CDR3: CASSHVGGARTGELFF
J: TRBJ1-5; V: TRBV6-6; D: -; CDR3: CASRRTDWAGQPQHF
J: TRBJ2-6; V: TRBV7-8; D: -; CDR3: CAGGDLNSGANVLTF
J: TRBJ2-2; V: TRBV11-2; D: -; CDR3: CASSEGRGTNTGELFF
J: TRBJ2-7; V: TRBV6-1; D: -; CDR3: CASSEDGRVGYEQYF
J: TRBJ1-1; V: TRBV6-5; D: TRBD1; CDR3: CASRRTGREGTEAFF
J: TRBJ2-3; V: TRBV7-3; D: TRBD2; CDR3: CASSLARLASTDTQYF
J: TRBJ2-3; V: TRBV10-1; D: TRBD2; CDR3: CAILAGEISTDTQYF
J: TRBJ1-4; V: TRBV5-1; D: -; CDR3: CASSLDGFNEKLFF
J: TRBJ2-2; V: TRBV6-2/TRBV6-3; D: TRBD2; CDR3: CASSYLPLASGRRGELFF
J: TRBJ2-1; V: TRBV4-2; D: -; CDR3: CASSPEGGPSNEQFF
J: TRBJ2-3; V: TRBV21-1; D: -; CDR3: CASGLWRDPTDTQYF
J: TRBJ1-4; V: TRBV7-9; D: TRBD1; CDR3: CASSLGTGDNEKLFF
J: TRBJ1-2; V: TRBV30; D: -; CDR3: CAWSGRGSNYGYTF
J: TRBJ2-1; V: TRBV7-9; D: TRBD1; CDR3: CASSLGQGISNEQFF
J: TRBJ2-7; V: TRBV5-1; D: TRBD1; CDR3: CASSGWTGGQREQYF
J: TRBJ1-5; V: TRBV19; D: -; CDR3: CATGEDGNQPQHF
J: TRBJ2-5; V: TRBV6-6; D: -; CDR3: CASSPTAAAYQETQYF
J: TRBJ2-1; V: TRBV4-1; D: -; CDR3: CASSQLGGFSYNEQFF
J: TRBJ2-7; V: TRBV6-1; D: -; CDR3: CASSESRQGLAYEQYF
J: TRBJ2-7; V: TRBV5-1; D: TRBD2; CDR3: CASSATSGSPYEQYF